The T cell receptor (beta chain) described here comes from a study of control samples from healthy donors and cancer patients. Sequencing used immunoSEQ multiplex PCR; TCRdb keeps in-frame clones, though not all of them. The sample yields some 130,000 clones, roughly 90% seen once. The sequenced sample consisted of blood. The source of this sequence is a middle-aged man in good health.

CDR3 residues: CASSLAEHQNTEAFF. The DNA of the CDR3 is TGCGCCAGCAGCTTGGCCGAACACCAGAACACTGAAGCTTTCTTT. The rearrangement joins TRBV5-1 to TRBJ1-1; D remains ambiguous. Germline CDR1 is SGHRS and CDR2 is YFSETQ. This CDR3 comprises 15 residues. V was clipped by 0 bases and J by 1 base, with 10 bases between them.